The rows below give T cell receptor beta chains drawn from one sample of a study of identical twins. TCRdb reprocessed the 5' RACE reads via MiXCR and lists one record per CDR3 protein. The repertoire has about 470,000 distinct CDR3 sequences, approximately 24% of them found once; the top ten carry roughly 3%. These data also featured in a second study, about T cells expressing NK-cell markers.

The sequencing input was CD4+ T cells sorted from blood. Source of these receptors: a woman aged 18-29 years in good health. The conserved cysteine and the conserved F or W are not part of the CDR3 here.

len: 12; v_gene: TRBV7-8; j_gene: TRBJ1-5; CDR3aa: ASSLVGSNQPQH
len: 14; v_gene: TRBV15; j_gene: TRBJ1-1; CDR3aa: ATSRNPRTGRTEAF
len: 15; v_gene: TRBV5-6; j_gene: TRBJ1-1; CDR3aa: ASSPRTGEAARGEAF
len: 11; v_gene: TRBV20-1; j_gene: TRBJ1-1; CDR3aa: SGVSTPNTEAF
len: 12; v_gene: TRBV10-1; j_gene: TRBJ2-2; CDR3aa: ATGQGTFTGELF
len: 13; v_gene: TRBV7-6; j_gene: TRBJ2-7; CDR3aa: ASSPGGDRGDEQY
len: 12; v_gene: TRBV7-2; j_gene: TRBJ2-7; CDR3aa: ASSFSRVSYEQY
len: 12; v_gene: TRBV4-2; j_gene: TRBJ2-2; CDR3aa: ASSHRGGTGELF
len: 12; v_gene: TRBV20-1; j_gene: TRBJ2-1; CDR3aa: SARDVFSYNEQF
len: 12; v_gene: TRBV9; j_gene: TRBJ1-1; CDR3aa: ASSVMGGGTEAF
len: 12; v_gene: TRBV27; j_gene: TRBJ2-1; CDR3aa: ASIPGSSGGAVV
len: 11; v_gene: TRBV7-2; j_gene: TRBJ1-1; CDR3aa: ASSLRVDTEAF
len: 12; v_gene: TRBV2; j_gene: TRBJ2-5; CDR3aa: ASSRYAGQETQY
len: 12; v_gene: TRBV12-3/TRBV12-4; j_gene: TRBJ2-7; CDR3aa: ASSPNRAEGEQY
len: 14; v_gene: TRBV29-1; j_gene: TRBJ2-1; CDR3aa: SVEFIAGWGQSEQF
len: 13; v_gene: TRBV4-3; j_gene: TRBJ2-1; CDR3aa: ASSPWVGEIHEQF
len: 13; v_gene: TRBV5-8; j_gene: TRBJ1-1; CDR3aa: ASSLERGMNTEAF
len: 12; v_gene: TRBV5-1; j_gene: TRBJ2-1; CDR3aa: ASSLGPPWNEQF
len: 14; v_gene: TRBV12-3/TRBV12-4; j_gene: TRBJ2-5; CDR3aa: ASSFGLAGGKETQY
len: 14; v_gene: TRBV5-1; j_gene: TRBJ2-3; CDR3aa: ASSLRGQGRKDTQY
len: 12; v_gene: TRBV19; j_gene: TRBJ2-1; CDR3aa: ASSIRASYNEQF